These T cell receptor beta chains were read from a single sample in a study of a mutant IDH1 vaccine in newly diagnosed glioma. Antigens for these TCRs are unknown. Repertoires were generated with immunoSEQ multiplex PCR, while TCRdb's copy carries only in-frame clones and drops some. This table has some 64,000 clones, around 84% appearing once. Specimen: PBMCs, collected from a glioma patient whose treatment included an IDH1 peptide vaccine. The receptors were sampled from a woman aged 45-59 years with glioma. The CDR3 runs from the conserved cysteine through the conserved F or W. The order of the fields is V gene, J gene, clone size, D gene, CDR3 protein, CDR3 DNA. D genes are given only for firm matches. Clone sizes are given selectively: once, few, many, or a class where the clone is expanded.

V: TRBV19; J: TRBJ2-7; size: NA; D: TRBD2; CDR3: CASSVRLAGGPGEQYF; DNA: TGTGCCAGTAGTGTTCGACTAGCGGGGGGGCCGGGTGAGCAGTACTTC
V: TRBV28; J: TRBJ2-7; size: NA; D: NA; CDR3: CASSSTRGGNEQYF; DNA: TGTGCCAGCAGTTCCACCCGGGGCGGGAACGAGCAGTACTTC
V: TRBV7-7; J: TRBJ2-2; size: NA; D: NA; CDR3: CASSELYGASTGELFF; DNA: TGTGCTAGCAGCGAACTATACGGGGCCAGCACCGGGGAGCTGTTTTTT
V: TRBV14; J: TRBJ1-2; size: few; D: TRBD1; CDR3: CASSPFQGAIGYTF; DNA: TGTGCCAGCAGCCCATTCCAGGGGGCGATTGGCTACACCTTC
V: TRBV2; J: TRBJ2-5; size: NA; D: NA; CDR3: CASSNQETQYF; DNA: TGTGCCAGCAGTAACCAAGAGACCCAGTACTTC
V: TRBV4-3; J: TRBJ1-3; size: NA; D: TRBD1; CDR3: CASSQDGQGSGNTIYF; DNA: TGCGCCAGCAGCCAAGATGGACAGGGGAGTGGAAACACCATATATTTT
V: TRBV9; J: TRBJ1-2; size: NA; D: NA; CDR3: CASSVPSPPF; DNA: TGTGCCAGCAGCGTCCCCTCCCCTCCCTTC
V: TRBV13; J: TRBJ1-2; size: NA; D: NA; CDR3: CASSPGGVGKNYGYTF; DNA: TGTGCCAGCAGCCCGGGCGGAGTGGGCAAGAACTATGGCTACACCTTC
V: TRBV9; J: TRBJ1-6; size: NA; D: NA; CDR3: CASSVGGRTSSSYNSPLHF; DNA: TGTGCCAGCAGCGTAGGGGGACGCACCTCCAGCTCCTATAATTCACCCCTCCACTTT
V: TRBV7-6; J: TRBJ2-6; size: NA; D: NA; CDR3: CASFPESGANVLTF; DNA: TGTGCCAGCTTCCCGGAGTCTGGGGCCAACGTCCTGACTTTC
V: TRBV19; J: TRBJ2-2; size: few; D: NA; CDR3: CASSIDRGVGELFF; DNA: TGTGCCAGTAGTATAGATAGGGGGGTAGGGGAGCTGTTTTTT
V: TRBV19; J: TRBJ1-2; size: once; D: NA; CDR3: CASSIQGSLNYGYTF; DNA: TGTGCCAGTAGTATACAGGGCAGCCTTAACTATGGCTACACCTTC
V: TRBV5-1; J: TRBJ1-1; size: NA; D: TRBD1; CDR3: CASSRVTGGASFRAFF; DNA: TGCGCCAGCAGCCGGGTAACAGGGGGCGCGTCATTTCGCGCTTTCTTT
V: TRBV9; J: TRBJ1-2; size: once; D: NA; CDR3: CASSPQRDIYGYTF; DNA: TGTGCCAGCAGCCCCCAGAGGGACATCTATGGCTACACCTTC
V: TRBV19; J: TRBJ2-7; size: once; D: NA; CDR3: CASSTTDIYEQYF; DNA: TGTGCCAGTAGTACTACAGATATCTACGAGCAGTACTTC
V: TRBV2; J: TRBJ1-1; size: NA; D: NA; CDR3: CASGNGRSTEAFF; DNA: TGTGCCAGCGGAAACGGACGGAGCACTGAAGCTTTCTTT
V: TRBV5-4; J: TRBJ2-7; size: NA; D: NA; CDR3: CASSPYGTHYEQYF; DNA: TGTGCCAGCAGCCCGTACGGGACTCACTACGAGCAGTACTTC
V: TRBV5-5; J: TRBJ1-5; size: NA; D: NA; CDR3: CASSHADGQPQHF; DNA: TGTGCCAGCAGCCATGCCGACGGGCAGCCCCAGCATTTT
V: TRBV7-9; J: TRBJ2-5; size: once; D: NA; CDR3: CASSSTQETQYF; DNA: TGTGCCAGCAGCTCTACCCAAGAGACCCAGTACTTC
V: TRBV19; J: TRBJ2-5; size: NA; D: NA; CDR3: CASSGYSLSGTQYF; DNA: TGTGCCAGTAGTGGGTACAGTCTCTCGGGGACCCAGTACTTC
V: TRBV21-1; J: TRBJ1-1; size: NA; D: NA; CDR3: CASSWASLWPMNTEAFF; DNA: TGTGCCAGCAGCTGGGCCTCCCTGTGGCCTATGAACACTGAAGCTTTCTTT
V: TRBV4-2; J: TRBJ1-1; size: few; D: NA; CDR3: CASSQGVGKLTEAFF; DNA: TGTGCCAGCAGCCAAGGAGTCGGGAAGCTCACTGAAGCTTTCTTT
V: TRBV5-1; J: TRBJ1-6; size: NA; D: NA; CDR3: CASSLKGGSYNSPLHF; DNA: TGCGCCAGCAGCTTGAAGGGCGGCTCCTATAATTCACCCCTCCACTTT
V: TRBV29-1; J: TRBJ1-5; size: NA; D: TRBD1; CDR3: CSVGQGTDQPQHF; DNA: TGCAGCGTAGGACAGGGAACGGACCAGCCCCAGCATTTT
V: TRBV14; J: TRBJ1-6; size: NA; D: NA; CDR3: CASSLGSTNSPLHF; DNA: TGTGCCAGCAGTCTAGGTAGCACAAATTCACCCCTCCACTTT
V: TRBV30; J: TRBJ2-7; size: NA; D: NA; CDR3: CAWRVVSLGVEQYF; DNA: TGTGCCTGGAGGGTCGTCTCTCTAGGGGTGGAGCAGTACTTC
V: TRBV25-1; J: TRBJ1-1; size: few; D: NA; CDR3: CASSGNPGPEAFF; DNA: TGTGCCAGCAGTGGAAACCCTGGCCCTGAAGCTTTCTTT
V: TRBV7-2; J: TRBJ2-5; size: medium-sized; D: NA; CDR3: CASSSPGAETQYF; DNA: TGTGCCAGCAGCTCCCCGGGTGCTGAGACCCAGTACTTC
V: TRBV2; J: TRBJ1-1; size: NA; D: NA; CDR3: CATTWGPSTEAFF; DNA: TGTGCCACGACCTGGGGGCCGAGTACTGAAGCTTTCTTT
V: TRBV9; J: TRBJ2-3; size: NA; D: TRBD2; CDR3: CASSLGTSLSTDTQYF; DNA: TGTGCCAGCAGCCTCGGGACTAGCTTGAGCACAGATACGCAGTATTTT
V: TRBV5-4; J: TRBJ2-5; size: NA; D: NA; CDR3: CASSILDGGRGGTQYF; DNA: TGTGCCAGCAGCATCTTAGACGGAGGGAGAGGGGGGACCCAGTACTTC
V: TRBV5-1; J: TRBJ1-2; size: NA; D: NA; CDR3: CASSPGRPAGTNYGYTF; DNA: TGCGCCAGCAGCCCCGGGAGGCCAGCGGGTACTAACTATGGCTACACCTTC
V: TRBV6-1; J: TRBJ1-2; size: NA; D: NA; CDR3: CASNTKGMSYGYTF; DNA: TGTGCCAGCAACACGAAGGGAATGAGCTATGGCTACACCTTC
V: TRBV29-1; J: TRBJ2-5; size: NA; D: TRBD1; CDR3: CSADGTGMETQYF; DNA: TGCAGCGCCGACGGGACAGGGATGGAGACCCAGTACTTC
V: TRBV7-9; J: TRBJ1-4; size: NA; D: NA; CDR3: CASSTGLLHF; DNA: TGTGCCAGCAGCACTGGACTGCTCCATTTT
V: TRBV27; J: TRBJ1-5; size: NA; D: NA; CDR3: CASSLQRSNQPQHF; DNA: TGTGCCAGCAGTTTACAGAGATCTAATCAGCCCCAGCATTTT
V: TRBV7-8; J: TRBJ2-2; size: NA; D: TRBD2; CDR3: CASSPGLAGGHLAGELFF; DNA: TGTGCCAGCAGTCCCGGACTAGCGGGGGGGCATTTGGCCGGGGAGCTGTTTTTT
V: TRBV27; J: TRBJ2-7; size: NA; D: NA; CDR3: CASSLTSRYEQYF; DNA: TGTGCCAGCAGTTTAACTAGCAGGTACGAGCAGTACTTC
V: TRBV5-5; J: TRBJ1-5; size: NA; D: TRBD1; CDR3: CASSSRQGVQPQHF; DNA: TGTGCCAGCAGCTCCCGACAGGGGGTTCAGCCCCAGCATTTT
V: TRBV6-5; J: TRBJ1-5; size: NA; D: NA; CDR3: CASSRTDSNQPQHF; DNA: TGTGCCAGCAGTCGGACGGATAGCAATCAGCCCCAGCATTTT
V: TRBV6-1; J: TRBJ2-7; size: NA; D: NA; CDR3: CASSEGAPRSVYEQYF; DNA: TGTGCCAGCAGTGAAGGGGCCCCTAGGAGCGTCTACGAGCAGTACTTC
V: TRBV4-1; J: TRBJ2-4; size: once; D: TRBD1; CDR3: CASSPEGTGLYGAKNIQYF; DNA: TGCGCCAGCAGCCCAGAGGGGACAGGGCTTTATGGAGCCAAAAACATTCAGTACTTC
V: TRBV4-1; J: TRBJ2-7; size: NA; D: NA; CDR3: CASSQDRGMRREQYF; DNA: TGCGCCAGCAGCCAAGACAGGGGAATGAGGCGCGAGCAGTACTTC
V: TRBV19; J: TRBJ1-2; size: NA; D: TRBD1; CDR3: CASRRGQGAGVSYTF; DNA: TGTGCCAGTAGGAGGGGGCAGGGGGCAGGTGTAAGCTACACCTTC
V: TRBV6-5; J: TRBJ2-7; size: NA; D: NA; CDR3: CASTGGYEQYF; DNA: TGTGCCAGCACAGGAGGCTACGAGCAGTACTTC
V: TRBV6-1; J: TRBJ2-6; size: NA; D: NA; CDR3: CASSGGAAGANVLTF; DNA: TGTGCCAGCAGTGGGGGGGCAGCTGGGGCCAACGTCCTGACTTTC
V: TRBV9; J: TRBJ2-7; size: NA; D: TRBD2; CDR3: CASSVAAGGPAYEQYF; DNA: TGTGCCAGCAGCGTGGCGGCGGGGGGCCCCGCCTACGAGCAGTACTTC